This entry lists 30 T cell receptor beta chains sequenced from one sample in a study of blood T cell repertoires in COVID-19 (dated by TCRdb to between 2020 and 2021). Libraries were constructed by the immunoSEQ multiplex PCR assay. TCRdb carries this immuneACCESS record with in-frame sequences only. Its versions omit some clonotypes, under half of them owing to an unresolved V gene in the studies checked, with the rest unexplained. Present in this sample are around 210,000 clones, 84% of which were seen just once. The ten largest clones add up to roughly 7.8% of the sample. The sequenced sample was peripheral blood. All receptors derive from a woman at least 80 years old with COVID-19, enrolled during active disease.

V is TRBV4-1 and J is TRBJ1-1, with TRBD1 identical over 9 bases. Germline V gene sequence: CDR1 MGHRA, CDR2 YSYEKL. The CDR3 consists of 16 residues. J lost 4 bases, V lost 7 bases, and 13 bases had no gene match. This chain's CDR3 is CASTLNLLGQGTEAFF. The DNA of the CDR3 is TGCGCCAGCACCCTCAACCTGCTGGGACAGGGCACTGAAGCTTTCTTT.

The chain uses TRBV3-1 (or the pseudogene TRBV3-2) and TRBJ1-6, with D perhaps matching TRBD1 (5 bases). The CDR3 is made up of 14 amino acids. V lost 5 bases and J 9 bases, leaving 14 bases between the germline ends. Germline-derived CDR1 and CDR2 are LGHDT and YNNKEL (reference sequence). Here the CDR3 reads CASSIQGAGSPLHF. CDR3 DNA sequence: TGTGCCAGCAGCATTCAGGGTGCTGGTTCACCCCTCCACTTT.

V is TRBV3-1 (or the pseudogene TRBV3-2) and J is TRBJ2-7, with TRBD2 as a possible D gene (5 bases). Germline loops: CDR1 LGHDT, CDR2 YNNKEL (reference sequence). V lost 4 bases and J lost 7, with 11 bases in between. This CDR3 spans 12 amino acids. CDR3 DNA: TGTGCCAGCAGCCCCCCAAGAGGGGAGCAGTACTTC. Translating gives CASSPPRGEQYF.

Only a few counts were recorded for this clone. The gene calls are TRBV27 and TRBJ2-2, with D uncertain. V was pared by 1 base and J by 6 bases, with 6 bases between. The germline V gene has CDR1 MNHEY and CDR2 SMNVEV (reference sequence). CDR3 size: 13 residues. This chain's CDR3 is CASSLWASGELFF. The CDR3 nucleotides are TGTGCCAGCAGTTTATGGGCCTCCGGGGAGCTGTTTTTT.

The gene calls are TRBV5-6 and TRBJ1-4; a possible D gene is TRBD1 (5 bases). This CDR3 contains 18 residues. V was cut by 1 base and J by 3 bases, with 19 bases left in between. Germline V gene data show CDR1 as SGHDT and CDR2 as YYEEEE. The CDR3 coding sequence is TGTGCCAGCAGCTTGAGGCTGTTCGCCAGGGCCTCTAATGAAAAACTGTTTTTT. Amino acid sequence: CASSLRLFARASNEKLFF.

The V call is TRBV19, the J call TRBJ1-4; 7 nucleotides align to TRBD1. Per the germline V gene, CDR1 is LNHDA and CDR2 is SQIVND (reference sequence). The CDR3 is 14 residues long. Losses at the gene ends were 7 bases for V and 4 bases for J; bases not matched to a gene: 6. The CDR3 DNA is TGTGCCAGTAACCTTGGACAGGTTAATGAAAAACTGTTTTTT. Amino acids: CASNLGQVNEKLFF. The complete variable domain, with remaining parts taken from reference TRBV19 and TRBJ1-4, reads DGGITQSPKYLFRKEGQNVTLSCEQNLNHDAMYWYRQDPGQGLRLIYYSQIVNDFQKGDIAEGYSVSREKKESFPLTVTSAQKNPTAFYLCASNLGQVNEKLFFGSGTQLSVL.

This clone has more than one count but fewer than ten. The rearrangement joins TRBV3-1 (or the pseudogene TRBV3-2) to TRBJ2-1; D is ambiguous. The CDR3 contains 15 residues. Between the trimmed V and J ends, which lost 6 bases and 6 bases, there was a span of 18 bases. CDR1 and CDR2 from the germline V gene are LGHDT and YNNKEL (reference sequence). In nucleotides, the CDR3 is TGTGCCAGCAGTGCCTGGCTAGGTCGGATCAATGAGCAGTTCTTC. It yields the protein CASSAWLGRINEQFF.

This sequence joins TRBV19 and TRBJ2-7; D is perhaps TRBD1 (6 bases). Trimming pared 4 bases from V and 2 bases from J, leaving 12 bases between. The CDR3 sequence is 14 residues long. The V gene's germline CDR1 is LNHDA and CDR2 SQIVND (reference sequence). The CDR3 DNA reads TGTGCCAGTAGTAATATCCGGGACACCTACGAGCAGTACTTC. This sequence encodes CASSNIRDTYEQYF.

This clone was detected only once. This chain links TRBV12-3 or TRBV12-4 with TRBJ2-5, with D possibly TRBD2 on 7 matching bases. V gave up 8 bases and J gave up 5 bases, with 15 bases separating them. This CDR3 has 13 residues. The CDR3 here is CASGGGGPETQYF. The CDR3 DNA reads TGTGCCAGCGGTGGGGGGGGCCCCGAGACCCAGTACTTC.

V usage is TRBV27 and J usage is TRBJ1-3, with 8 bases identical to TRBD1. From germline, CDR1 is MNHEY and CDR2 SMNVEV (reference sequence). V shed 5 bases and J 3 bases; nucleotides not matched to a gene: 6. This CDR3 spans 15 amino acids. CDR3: CASSKTGAIGNTIYF. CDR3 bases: TGTGCCAGCAGTAAGACAGGGGCCATTGGAAACACCATATATTTT.

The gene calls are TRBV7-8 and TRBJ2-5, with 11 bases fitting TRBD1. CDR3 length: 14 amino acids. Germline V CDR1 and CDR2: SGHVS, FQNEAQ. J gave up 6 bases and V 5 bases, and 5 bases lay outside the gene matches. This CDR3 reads CASSPDRGRQTQYF. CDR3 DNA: TGTGCCAGCAGCCCGGACAGGGGGCGACAGACCCAGTACTTC.

The DNA for the CDR3 is TGTGCCAGCAGCTCGGCGGGGGGGGCCTTCCAAGAGACCCAGTACTTC. Translated: CASSSAGGAFQETQYF. The rearrangement uses TRBV5-4 and TRBJ2-5; TRBD2 agrees at 9 bases. Germline values: CDR1 SGHNT, CDR2 YYREEE (reference sequence). The CDR3 has 16 amino acids. The junction had 7 bases not matched to a gene; V was cut back by 3 bases and J by 1 base.

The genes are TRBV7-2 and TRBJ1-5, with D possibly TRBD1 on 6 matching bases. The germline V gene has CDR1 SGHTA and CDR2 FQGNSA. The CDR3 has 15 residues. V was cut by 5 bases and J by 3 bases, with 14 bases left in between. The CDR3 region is CASSPWGGTNQPQHF. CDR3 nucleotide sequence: TGTGCCAGCAGCCCGTGGGGGGGCACCAATCAGCCCCAGCATTTT.

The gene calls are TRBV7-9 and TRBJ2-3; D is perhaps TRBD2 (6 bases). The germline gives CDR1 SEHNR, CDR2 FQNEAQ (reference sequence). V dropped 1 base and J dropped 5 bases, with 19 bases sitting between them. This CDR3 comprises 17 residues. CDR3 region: CASSLEGLARSLDTQYF. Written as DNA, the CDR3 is TGTGCCAGCAGCTTAGAGGGACTTGCGAGGAGCCTAGATACGCAGTATTTT.

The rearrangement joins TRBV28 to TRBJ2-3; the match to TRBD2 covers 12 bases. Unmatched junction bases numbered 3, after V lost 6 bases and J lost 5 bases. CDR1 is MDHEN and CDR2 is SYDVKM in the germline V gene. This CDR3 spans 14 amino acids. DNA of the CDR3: TGTGCCAGCAGACCGACTAGCGGGGGAGATACGCAGTATTTT. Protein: CASRPTSGGDTQYF.

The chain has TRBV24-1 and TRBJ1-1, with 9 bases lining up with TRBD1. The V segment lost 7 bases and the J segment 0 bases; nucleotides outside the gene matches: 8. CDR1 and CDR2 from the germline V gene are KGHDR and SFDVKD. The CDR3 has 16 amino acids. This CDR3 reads CATRGTGREMNTEAFF. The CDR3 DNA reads TGTGCCACCAGGGGGACAGGGCGGGAGATGAACACTGAAGCTTTCTTT.

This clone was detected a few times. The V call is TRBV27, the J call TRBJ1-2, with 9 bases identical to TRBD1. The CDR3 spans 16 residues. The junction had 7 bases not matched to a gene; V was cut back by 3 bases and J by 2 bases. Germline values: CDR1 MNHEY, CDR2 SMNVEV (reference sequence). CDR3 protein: CASSLRTGARNYGYTF. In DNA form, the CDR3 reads TGTGCCAGCAGTTTGCGGACAGGGGCGAGAAACTATGGCTACACCTTC.

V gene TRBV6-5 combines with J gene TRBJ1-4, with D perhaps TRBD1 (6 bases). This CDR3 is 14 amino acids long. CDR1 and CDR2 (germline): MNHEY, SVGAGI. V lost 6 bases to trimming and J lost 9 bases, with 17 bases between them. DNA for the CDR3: TGTGCCAGCAGCCCCAAGACAGGAGGCCAAAAACTGTTTTTT. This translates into CASSPKTGGQKLFF.

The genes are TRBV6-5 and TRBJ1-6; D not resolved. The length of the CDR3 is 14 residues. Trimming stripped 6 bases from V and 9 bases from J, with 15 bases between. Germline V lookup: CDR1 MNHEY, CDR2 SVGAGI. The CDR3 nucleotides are TGTGCCAGCAGCCCACGCAGGACTGGTTCACCCCTCCACTTT. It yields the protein CASSPRRTGSPLHF.

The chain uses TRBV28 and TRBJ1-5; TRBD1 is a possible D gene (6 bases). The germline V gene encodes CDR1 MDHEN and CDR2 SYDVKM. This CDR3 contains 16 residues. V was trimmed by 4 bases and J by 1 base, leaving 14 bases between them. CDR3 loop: CASSSRHRASNQPQHF. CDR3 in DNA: TGTGCCAGCAGTTCCCGCCACAGGGCGAGCAATCAGCCCCAGCATTTT. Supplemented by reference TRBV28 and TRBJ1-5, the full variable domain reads DVKVTQSSRYLVKRTGEKVFLECVQDMDHENMFWYRQDPGLGLRLIYFSYDVKMKEKGDIPEGYSVSREKKERFSLILESASTNQTSMYLCASSSRHRASNQPQHFGDGTRLSIL.

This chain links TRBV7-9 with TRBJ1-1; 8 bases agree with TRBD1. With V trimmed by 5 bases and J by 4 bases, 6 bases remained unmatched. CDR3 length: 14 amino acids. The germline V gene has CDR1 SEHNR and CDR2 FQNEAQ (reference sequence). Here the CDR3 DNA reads TGTGCCAGCAGCCAGGGGGCGCTGGGCACTGAAGCTTTCTTT. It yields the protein CASSQGALGTEAFF.

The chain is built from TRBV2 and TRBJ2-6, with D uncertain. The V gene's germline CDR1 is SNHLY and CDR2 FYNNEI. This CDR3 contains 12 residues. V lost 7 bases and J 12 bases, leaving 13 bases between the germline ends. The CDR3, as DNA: TGTGCCAGCAACCCAGGCCCCTCCGTCCTGACTTTC. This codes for CASNPGPSVLTF.

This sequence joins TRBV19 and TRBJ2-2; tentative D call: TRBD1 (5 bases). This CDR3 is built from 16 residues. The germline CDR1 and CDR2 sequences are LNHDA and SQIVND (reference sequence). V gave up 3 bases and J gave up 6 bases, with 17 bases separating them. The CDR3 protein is CASSIAQGWTSGELFF. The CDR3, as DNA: TGTGCCAGTAGTATTGCTCAGGGATGGACCTCCGGGGAGCTGTTTTTT.

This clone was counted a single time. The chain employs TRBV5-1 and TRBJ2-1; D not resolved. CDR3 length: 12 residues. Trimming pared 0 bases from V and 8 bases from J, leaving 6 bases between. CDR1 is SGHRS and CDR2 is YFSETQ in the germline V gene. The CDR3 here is CASSLGYDEQFF. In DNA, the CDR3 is TGCGCCAGCAGCTTGGGTTATGATGAGCAGTTCTTC. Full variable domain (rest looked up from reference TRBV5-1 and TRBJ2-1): KAGVTQTPRYLIKTRGQQVTLSCSPISGHRSVSWYQQTPGQGLQFLFEYFSETQRNKGNFPGRFSGRQFSNSRSEMNVSTLELGDSALYLCASSLGYDEQFFGPGTRLTVL.

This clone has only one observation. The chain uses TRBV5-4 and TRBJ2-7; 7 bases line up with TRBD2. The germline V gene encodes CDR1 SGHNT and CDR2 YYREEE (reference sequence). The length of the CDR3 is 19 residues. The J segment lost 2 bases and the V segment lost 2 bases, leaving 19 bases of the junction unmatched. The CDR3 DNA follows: TGTGCCAGCAGCTTTGGGGTCGGGGGGTCCTCTCGCAGCCCCTACGAGCAGTACTTC. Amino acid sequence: CASSFGVGGSSRSPYEQYF.

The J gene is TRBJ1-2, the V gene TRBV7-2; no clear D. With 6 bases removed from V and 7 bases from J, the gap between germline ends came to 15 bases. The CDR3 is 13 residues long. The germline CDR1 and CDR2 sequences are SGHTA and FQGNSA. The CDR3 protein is CASRSHPQAGYTF. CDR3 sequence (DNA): TGTGCCAGCAGATCCCACCCTCAGGCTGGCTACACCTTC. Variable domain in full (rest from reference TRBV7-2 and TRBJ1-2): GAGVSQSPSNKVTEKGKDVELRCDPISGHTALYWYRQSLGQGLEFLIYFQGNSAPDKSGLPSDRFSAERTGGSVSTLTIQRTQQEDSAVYLCASRSHPQAGYTFGSGTRLTVV.

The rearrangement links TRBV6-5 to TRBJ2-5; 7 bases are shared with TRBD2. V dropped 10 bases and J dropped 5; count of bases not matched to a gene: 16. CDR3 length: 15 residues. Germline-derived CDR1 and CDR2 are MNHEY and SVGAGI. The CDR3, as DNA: TGTGCCACCTCGGGGGAGGGAGGGAAGCTTGAGACCCAGTACTTC. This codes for CATSGEGGKLETQYF.

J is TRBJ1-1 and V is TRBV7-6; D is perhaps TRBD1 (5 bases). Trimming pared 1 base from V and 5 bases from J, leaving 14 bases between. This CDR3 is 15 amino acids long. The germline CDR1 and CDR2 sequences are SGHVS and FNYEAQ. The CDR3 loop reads CASSLGVQKGTEAFF. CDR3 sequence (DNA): TGTGCCAGCAGCTTAGGGGTTCAGAAGGGGACTGAAGCTTTCTTT.

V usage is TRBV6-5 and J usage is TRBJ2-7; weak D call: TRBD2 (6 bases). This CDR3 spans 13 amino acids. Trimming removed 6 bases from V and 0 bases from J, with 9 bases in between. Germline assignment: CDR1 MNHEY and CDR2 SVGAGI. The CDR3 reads CASREGSSYEQYF. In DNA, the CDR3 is TGTGCCAGCAGGGAGGGAAGCTCCTACGAGCAGTACTTC.

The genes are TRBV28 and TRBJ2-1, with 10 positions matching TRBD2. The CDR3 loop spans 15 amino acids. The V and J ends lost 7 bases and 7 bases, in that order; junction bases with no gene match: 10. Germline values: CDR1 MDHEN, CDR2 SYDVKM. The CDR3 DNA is TGTGCCAGCACTAGACCGGGACTAGCGACTAATGAGCAGTTCTTC. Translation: CASTRPGLATNEQFF.